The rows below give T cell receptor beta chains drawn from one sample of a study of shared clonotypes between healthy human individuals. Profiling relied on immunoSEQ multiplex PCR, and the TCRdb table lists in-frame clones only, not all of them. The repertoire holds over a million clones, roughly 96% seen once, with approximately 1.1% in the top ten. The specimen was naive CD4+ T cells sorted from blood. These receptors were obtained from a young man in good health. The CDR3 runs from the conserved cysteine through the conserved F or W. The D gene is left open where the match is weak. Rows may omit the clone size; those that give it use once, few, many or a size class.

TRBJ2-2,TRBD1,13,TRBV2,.,TGTGCCAGCAGTGAACAGGGGGTCGGGGAGCTGTTTTTT,CASSEQGVGELFF
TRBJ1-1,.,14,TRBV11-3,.,TGTGCCAGCAGCTTACGCCCGGTCGGGACTGAAGCTTTCTTT,CASSLRPVGTEAFF
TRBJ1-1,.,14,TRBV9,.,TGTGCCAGCAGCGTAGAGGGGTTGGGGGAGAAAGCTTTCTTT,CASSVEGLGEKAFF
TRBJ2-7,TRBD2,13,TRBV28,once,TGTGCCAGCAAGGATAGCGGGAGCTACGAGCAGTACTTC,CASKDSGSYEQYF
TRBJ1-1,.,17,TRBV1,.,TGCACCAGCAGCCTCCCCGACCCGTCGAAAATGAACACTGAAGCTTTCTTT,CTSSLPDPSKMNTEAFF
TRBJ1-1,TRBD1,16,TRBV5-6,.,TGTGCCAGCAGCTTGGGGACAGGGAGGGCGTACACTGAAGCTTTCTTT,CASSLGTGRAYTEAFF
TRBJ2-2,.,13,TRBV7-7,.,TGTGCTAGCAGCTTGGCTAGCCCCGGGGAGCTGTTTTTT,CASSLASPGELFF
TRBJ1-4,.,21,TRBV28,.,TGTGCCAGCAGTTTATTTGGAAGGTGGGAGACAGGTCCCGCAACTAATGAAAAACTGTTTTTT,CASSLFGRWETGPATNEKLFF
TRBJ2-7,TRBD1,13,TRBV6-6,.,TGTGCCAGCAGACAGACAGGGTCCTACGAGCAGTACTTC,CASRQTGSYEQYF
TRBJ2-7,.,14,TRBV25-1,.,TGTGCCAGCAGTGAAATCACGGTCTCCTACGAGCAGTACTTC,CASSEITVSYEQYF
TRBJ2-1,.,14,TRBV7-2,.,TGTGCCAGCATCCCCGACCCGAACGCAAATGAGCAGTTCTTC,CASIPDPNANEQFF
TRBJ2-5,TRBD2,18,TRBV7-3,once,TGTGCCAGCAGCCCCCGGGGACTAGCGGGAGTTTGGTTGGAGACCCAGTACTTC,CASSPRGLAGVWLETQYF
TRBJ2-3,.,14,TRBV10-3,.,TGTGCCACCGTACCCGGAGAGGGAACAGATACGCAGTATTTT,CATVPGEGTDTQYF
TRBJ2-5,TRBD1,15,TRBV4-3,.,TGCGCCAGCAGCCAGGAGCACAGGGGGCGGGAGACCCAGTACTTC,CASSQEHRGRETQYF
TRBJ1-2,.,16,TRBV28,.,TGTGCCAGCAGTTTTCCAGAAACAACAGGCTTCTATGGCTACACCTTC,CASSFPETTGFYGYTF
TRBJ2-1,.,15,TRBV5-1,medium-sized,TGCGCCAGCAGCGTAGCGGAGAGCTCCTACAATGAGCAGTTCTTC,CASSVAESSYNEQFF
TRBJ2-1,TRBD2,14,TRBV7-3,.,TGTGCCAGCAGCTTAAGCGGGAGGGCCGGTGAGCAGTTCTTC,CASSLSGRAGEQFF
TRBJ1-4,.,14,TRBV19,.,TGTGCCAGTAGTAGGAAGGAGTATAATGAAAAACTGTTTTTT,CASSRKEYNEKLFF
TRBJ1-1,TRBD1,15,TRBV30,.,TGTGCCTGGAGTGGTAGGGGGCGGGTGAACACTGAAGCTTTCTTT,CAWSGRGRVNTEAFF
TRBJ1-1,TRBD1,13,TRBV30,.,TGTGCCAGGGACAGGGTATACGACACTGAAGCTTTCTTT,CARDRVYDTEAFF
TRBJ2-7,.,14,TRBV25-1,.,TGTGCCAGCAGCAAACGGGGGCAGAACTACGAGCAGTACTTC,CASSKRGQNYEQYF
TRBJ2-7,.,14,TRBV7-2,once,TGTGCCAGCAGCCCCCCCTTATCTGTCTACGAGCAGTACTTC,CASSPPLSVYEQYF
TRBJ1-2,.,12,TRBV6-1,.,TGTGCCGGCAGGGGAGGTGGCTATGGCTACACCTTC,CAGRGGGYGYTF
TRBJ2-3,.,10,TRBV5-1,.,TGCGCCAGCGGCACAGATACGCAGTATTTT,CASGTDTQYF
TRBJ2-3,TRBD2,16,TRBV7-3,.,TGTGCCAGCAGCACGGGGAGGGGATCCCGCACAGATACGCAGTATTTT,CASSTGRGSRTDTQYF
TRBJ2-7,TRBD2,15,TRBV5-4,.,TGTGCCAGCAGCTTGGCGGGGGGAGTGTCCTACGAGCAGTACTTC,CASSLAGGVSYEQYF
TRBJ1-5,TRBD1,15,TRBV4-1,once,TGCGCCAGCAGCCCGCAGGGGGCCGGCAATCAGCCCCAGCATTTT,CASSPQGAGNQPQHF
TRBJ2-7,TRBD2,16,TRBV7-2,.,TGTGCCAGCAGCCAGGGACTAGCGGGAGTGGGCTACGAGCAGTACTTC,CASSQGLAGVGYEQYF
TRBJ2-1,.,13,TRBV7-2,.,TGTGCCAGCAGCTTCACAGGGCGGAATGAGCAGTTCTTC,CASSFTGRNEQFF
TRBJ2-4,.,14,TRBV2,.,TGTGCCAGCAGTGTCAGGACAGCCAAAAACATTCAGTACTTC,CASSVRTAKNIQYF
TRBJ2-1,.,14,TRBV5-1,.,TGCGCCAGCAGCCACACCCCCCCCTCTCGTGAGCAGTTCTTC,CASSHTPPSREQFF
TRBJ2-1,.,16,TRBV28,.,TGTGCCAGCAGTGCAGGGGCTAGCGGATATTACAATGAGCAGTTCTTC,CASSAGASGYYNEQFF
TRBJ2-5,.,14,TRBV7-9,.,TGTGCCAGCACCAACACGATGTACCAAGAGACCCAGTACTTC,CASTNTMYQETQYF
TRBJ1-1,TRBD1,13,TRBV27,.,TGTGCCAGCAGCCAGACAGGGGGCGCAATGGCTTTCTTT,CASSQTGGAMAFF
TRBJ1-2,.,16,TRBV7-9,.,TGTGCCAGCAGCCCCCCCCCTCTGGACAGCAACTATGGCTACACCTTC,CASSPPPLDSNYGYTF
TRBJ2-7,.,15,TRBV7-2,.,TGTGCCAGCAGTCGTTTGGGGGGTGGGATCTACGAGCAGTACTTC,CASSRLGGGIYEQYF
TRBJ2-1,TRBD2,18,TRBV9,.,TGTGCCAGCAGCGTAGCGCCTAGCGGTCTAGGCACCTACAATGAGCAGTTCTTC,CASSVAPSGLGTYNEQFF
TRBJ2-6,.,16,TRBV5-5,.,TGTGCCAGCAGCCCTCTGGGTGAAATTGGGGCCAACGTCCTGACTTTC,CASSPLGEIGANVLTF
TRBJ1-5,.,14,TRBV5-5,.,TGTGCCAGCAGTAAGATCTGGGGCAATCAGCCCCAGCATTTT,CASSKIWGNQPQHF
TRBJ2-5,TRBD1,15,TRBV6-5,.,TGTGCCAGCAGTGCCCCGACAGGGGCGGGGGAGACCCAGTACTTC,CASSAPTGAGETQYF
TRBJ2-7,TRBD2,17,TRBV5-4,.,TGTGCCAGCAGCGAGGGAGGACTAGCGGGAGAATATTACGAGCAGTACTTC,CASSEGGLAGEYYEQYF
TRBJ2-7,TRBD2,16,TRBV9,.,TGTGCCAGCAGCGTAGCAGGATGGGGGGGTCCCTACGAGCAGTACTTC,CASSVAGWGGPYEQYF
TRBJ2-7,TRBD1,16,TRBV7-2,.,TGTGCCAGCAGCTTAGGAACAGGGGCGGGCTCCTACGAGCAGTACTTC,CASSLGTGAGSYEQYF